This TCR beta chain appears in the sequencing data of a study of cytomegalovirus exposure and HLA in healthy donors (dated by TCRdb to about 2017). Regarding the research as a whole: According to a later analysis, the 120 or so validation repertoires were produced on the same platform as the 680 or so repertoires of the first cohort. To predict cytomegalovirus infection status, the study brought together high-throughput TCR immunosequencing, statistical association of individual TCRs with disease status, and machine learning. Along with the approximately 620-subject first cohort, a separate validation cohort of over a hundred different subjects was used. The study was designed to test whether signatures of past pathogen exposure could be identified by cataloging public T cell receptors. Study-wide conclusions, independent of this receptor: In both the original and validation cohorts, the classifier was reported to diagnose cytomegalovirus status with high specificity and sensitivity. In vitro tests confirmed that three of the cytomegalovirus-associated TCR beta chains recognize cytomegalovirus antigens. The validation cohort had no HLA typing available for a later analysis, so co-occurrence within that cohort was assessed over all 120 or so repertoires. According to the authors, the approach could potentially be generalized to other disease states and immunological phenotypes. Most TCR sequences were seen in very few donors, while some public TCRs were found in many individuals. In the study, around 150 TCR beta chains were listed as associated with cytomegalovirus. A later analysis found that TCRs clustered in the first cohort also tended to co-occur in the 95 to 150 validation repertoires, with 94% of cluster scores above 0.

The donors were included in the validation cohort of roughly 120 subjects, a group kept apart from the roughly 670-subject first cohort. Library method: the immunoSEQ multiplex PCR assay. In the paper's pipeline: A statistical classification framework was built to diagnose cytomegalovirus status from the catalog of TCR beta chain sequences. What TCRdb holds here is the immuneACCESS table cut down to in-frame rearrangements. Part of the clones is not present; checked against another copy, under half of the missing clones reflect an unresolved V gene, and the others are unexplained. Clone size and the V and J calls come from that table; the DNA yielded D and trimming. This sample comprises 200,000 to 250,000 clones, around nine tenths of them detected only once. The ten largest clones capture 2% to 2.5% of the sample. As concerns this clone: The clone's antigen remains unknown. Base qualities were left out, and no much larger clone turns up one base away.

The sequence derives from a woman aged 18-29 years in good health and CMV-seropositive. The sample taken for sequencing was PBMCs.

CDR3 region: CASSLAQRSYNEQFF. The DNA sequence follows: TGTGCCAGCAGCTTAGCCCAGCGAAGTTACAATGAGCAGTTCTTC. Here the chain combines TRBV7-8 and TRBJ2-1, with no reliable assignment of the D segment. The V and J ends are trimmed by 0 bases and 4 bases, leaving 10 bases between them. Reading from cysteine to phenylalanine, the CDR3 counts 15 amino acids. Kept here is only the CDR3 DNA, which spans 45 bases and is read in frame from base 1. Taken from the germline V gene, the CDR1 and CDR2 loops are SGHVS and FQNEAQ.